This record concerns one T cell receptor (beta chain) sequence. These data come from a study of T cell changes during pregnancy in multiple sclerosis. This CDR3 comprises 13 residues. The germline V gene has CDR1 MDHEN and CDR2 SYDVKM. V was clipped by 1 base and J by 7 bases, with 10 bases between them. Sequencing used immunoSEQ multiplex PCR; TCRdb keeps in-frame clones, though not all of them. This sample yields tens of thousands of clones, of which about 90% are seen a single time; more than 1.1% belongs to the top ten. This TCR derives from a female donor in good health, enrolled as a control in a pregnancy study. Sequencing used peripheral blood, obtained in the second trimester of pregnancy. The V and J genes are TRBV28 and TRBJ1-1; D is unclear. CDR3 amino acids: CASSLFSQSEAFF. The CDR3 DNA reads TGTGCCAGCAGTTTATTCTCACAGAGTGAAGCTTTCTTT.